Included here is one T cell receptor beta chain sequence, with context. Its antigen remains unknown. Other DNA sequences in this specimen translate into the identical CDR3. This record belongs to a study of radiation and T cells in renal cell carcinoma. Study-wide results and caveats: Pretreatment tumor biopsies were lacking, so baseline clonotypes are unknown.

The sample's time point: blood 2 weeks post-SBRT. The sample's treatment: 15 Gy SBRT to primary tumor, nephrectomy 4 weeks later. After SBRT, blood was collected at 2 and 4 weeks, plus baseline. Assay used: immunoSEQ multiplex PCR; TCRdb lists only in-frame clones, some missing. This sample carries about 120,000 clones, about 81% of them seen once, and the ten largest clones take 1.5% to 2%. Germline CDR1 reads SGDLS; CDR2 reads YYNGEE. The CDR3 extends over 15 amino acids. Trimming removed 0 bases from V and 1 base from J, with 9 bases in between. The genes are TRBV9 and TRBJ2-3, with D tentatively TRBD1 or TRBD2 (6 bases each). This material consisted of blood, taken from a patient whose treatment included radiotherapy and nephrectomy. This sequence was found in a woman aged 60-70 years with renal cell carcinoma. The CDR3 is CASSVVRGGTDTQYF. The CDR3 nucleotides read TGTGCCAGCAGCGTAGTAAGGGGGGGCACAGATACGCAGTATTTT.